Listed here is a single T cell receptor (beta chain). The data were obtained in a study of blood T cell repertoires in COVID-19. Study-wide context: PBMCs, B-cell-depleted T cells, or T cells were the source of the cDNA or gDNA that made up the material.

Authors' data handling: By means of reference gene primer amplification, nucleated cell counts were estimated. Libraries were prepared by immunoSEQ multiplex PCR; TCRdb keeps only in-frame clonotypes and omits some of them. The DNA gave D and trimming, while V, J and clone size come from that table. The data hold 70,000 or so clones, with roughly nine tenths observed a single time. The CDR3 has 14 residues. CDR1 and CDR2 from the germline V gene are MNHEY and SMNVEV (reference sequence). After removal of 5 bases from V and 6 bases from J, the junction contained 9 bases not matched to a gene. The receptor comes from a man in his fifties or sixties with acute or convalescent COVID-19. Sample: peripheral blood. This sequence joins TRBV27 and TRBJ1-1; 7 positions agree with TRBD1. CDR3 DNA: TGTGCCAGCAGTCCCCAGACAGGGTTATCTGAAGCTTTCTTT. The encoded protein is CASSPQTGLSEAFF.